This T cell receptor beta chain was obtained from a study of T cell responses to AZD1222 COVID-19 vaccine. Study findings and constraints: Of spike-specific TCRs, nearly half reportedly target regions left unmutated in variants. Scientists sampled the repertoires only once the peak T cell response had passed.

Profiled with immunoSEQ multiplex PCR; TCRdb holds only in-frame clones, not every one. Of about 92,000 clones listed, roughly 90% were seen once; the top ten hold 26%. In this sample, this clone turned up once. Antigen unknown. The CDR3 totals 21 residues. V lost 0 bases, J lost 1 base, and 17 bases stayed unmatched. Sequences were derived from peripheral blood, sampled on day 0 of AZD1222 vaccination. This TCR came from an adult in good health. The rearrangement links TRBV23-1 to TRBJ2-5, with TRBD2 identical over 10 bases. TRBV23-1 is an ORF for which the function is uncertain. The CDR3 DNA is TGCGCCAGCAGTCAATCGGTGGTAGCGGGAGGACAGGGACAGATCCAAGAGACCCAGTACTTC. The encoded protein is CASSQSVVAGGQGQIQETQYF.